A single sample gave rise to the 23 T cell receptor beta chains below, sequenced in a study of glioma-infiltrating T cells. TCR alpha and beta CDR3 regions were amplified from RNA using iRepertoire nested multiplex PCR. Each CDR3 protein gets one entry after TCRdb re-called the multiplex PCR reads with MiXCR. The sample lists some 40,000 distinct CDR3 sequences; more than 20% were seen once. Material for sequencing was glioma tissue, nonneoplastic brain tissue, or PBMCs (not recorded which). The receptors originated from a human donor with low-grade glioma or glioblastoma, undergoing nonglioma brain surgery, or in good health (not recorded which).

As to this clonotype: The junction departs from the called germline gene at one end, perhaps through a read error. The rearrangement joins TRBV2 to TRBJ1-3; unclear D gene. The germline V gene encodes CDR1 SNHLY and CDR2 FYNNEI. CDR3 size: 12 residues. The CDR3 DNA follows: TGTGCCAGCAGTGGTAAGGGAAACACAATATATTTT. It yields the protein CASSGKGNTIYF.

A few counts support this clonotype. The chain links TRBV5-1 to TRBJ2-3; D may match TRBD1 or TRBD2 (5 bases each). The CDR3 totals 14 residues. V was pared by 4 bases and J by 10 bases, with 19 bases between. Germline CDR1 is SGHRS and CDR2 is YFSETQ. In DNA, the CDR3 is TGCGCCAGCAGCCCTCCTTCCACCGGGACGTCGCAGTATTTT. As protein: CASSPPSTGTSQYF.

This clonotype was counted only a few times. The chain combines TRBV5-4 with TRBJ1-1; D is undetermined. Germline V gene sequence: CDR1 SGHNT, CDR2 YYREEE (reference sequence). CDR3 length equals 12 residues. V was cut by 0 bases and J by 11 bases, with 11 bases left in between. CDR3 residues: CASSLDNWDAFF. DNA of the CDR3: TGTGCCAGCAGCTTGGACAACTGGGATGCTTTCTTT.

This clonotype was counted ten times or more. The chain employs TRBV19 and TRBJ1-3; D perhaps matches TRBD1 (6 bases). Deletions cut 7 bases from V and 8 bases from J, with 15 bases between. This CDR3 has 13 amino acids. The germline V gene has CDR1 LNHDA and CDR2 SQIVND (reference sequence). The DNA for the CDR3 is TGTGCCAGTATAGGACAGACCGACGACACCATATATTTT. Protein product: CASIGQTDDTIYF.

The sample holds many counts of this clonotype. The chain couples TRBV7-2 to TRBJ2-5; 11 nucleotides agree with TRBD1. CDR1 is SGHTA, CDR2 FQGNSA, per germline. The CDR3 contains 15 residues. V shed 5 bases, J shed 1 base, and the junction held 3 bases outside the gene matches. CDR3: CASSQGQGAQETQYF. CDR3 DNA sequence: TGTGCCAGCAGCCAAGGACAGGGGGCCCAAGAGACCCAGTACTTC.

This rearrangement joins TRBV24-1 to TRBJ2-3, with D possibly matching TRBD1 (5 bases). The CDR3 is 13 residues long. The V and J ends lost 7 bases and 2 bases respectively, with 9 bases between them. CDR1 is KGHDR and CDR2 is SFDVKD in the germline V gene. The CDR3 nucleotides read TGTGCCACCAGAGGACAACCCACAGATACGCAGTATTTT. It encodes CATRGQPTDTQYF.

About this clonotype itself: Possible read error: a much larger clone is one base away. The chain uses TRBV28 and TRBJ1-2; no firm D call. The CDR3 is 11 residues long. Germline V gene sequence: CDR1 MDHEN, CDR2 SYDVKM. CDR3 sequence (DNA): TGTGCCGGCAGTTTAGTATCTGGCTACACCTTC. It is translated as CAGSLVSGYTF.

The genes are TRBV29-1 and TRBJ2-3; D unclear. V was cut by 1 base and J by 5 bases, with 10 bases left in between. The germline V gene encodes CDR1 SQVTM and CDR2 ANQGSEA. The CDR3 spans 13 residues. CDR3 coding DNA: TGCAGCGTTGAAGGTCTGAACGGAGATACGCAGTATTTT. This translates into CSVEGLNGDTQYF.

This clonotype has more than one count but fewer than ten. The rearrangement uses TRBV6-6 and TRBJ1-1, with D possibly matching TRBD1 (6 bases). The CDR3 totals 16 residues. Germline assignment: CDR1 MNHNY and CDR2 SVGAGI (reference sequence). The V gene lost 0 bases and the J gene lost 7 bases, with 18 bases spanning the gap. Here the CDR3 reads CASSYSITPGGGEAFF. In DNA, the CDR3 is TGTGCCAGCAGTTACTCGATAACCCCCGGGGGCGGTGAAGCTTTCTTT.

The chain couples TRBV7-9 to TRBJ2-2; 8 nucleotides align to TRBD1. CDR1 and CDR2 (germline): SEHNR, FQNEAQ (reference sequence). Trimming at V came to 5 bases and at J to 6 bases, leaving 11 bases not matched to a gene. This CDR3 region has 16 residues. The CDR3 DNA reads as TGTGCCAGCAGCGCTTCGACAGGGGCGCAATCCGGGGAGCTGTTTTTT. Protein product: CASSASTGAQSGELFF. The full variable domain, completed using reference TRBV7-9 and TRBJ2-2, is DTGVSQNPRHKITKRGQNVTFRCDPISEHNRLYWYRQTLGQGPEFLTYFQNEAQLEKSRLLSDRFSAERPKGSFSTLEIQRTEQGDSAMYLCASSASTGAQSGELFFGEGSRLTVL.

Ten or more counts support this clonotype. A junction end diverges from the germline sequence, so it may reflect a read error. The genes are TRBV7-9 and TRBJ2-1, with TRBD2 matching 14 bases. Germline CDR1 reads SEHNR; CDR2 reads FQNEAQ (reference sequence). This CDR3 contains 16 residues. The CDR3 spells CVSSRTSGGTYNEQFF. The CDR3 region has the DNA TGTGTCAGCAGCAGGACTAGCGGGGGGACCTACAATGAGCAGTTCTTC.

This clonotype is categorized as medium-sized. The chain joins TRBV28 to TRBJ1-5; 8 bases are a match to TRBD1. The ends lost 7 bases at V and 3 bases at J; junction bases unmatched: 8. The CDR3 spans 15 residues. The V gene's germline CDR1 is MDHEN and CDR2 SYDVKM. CDR3 in amino acids: CASTLRTGNNQPQHF. CDR3 sequence (DNA): TGTGCCAGCACCCTCCGGACAGGGAACAATCAGCCCCAGCATTTT.

Many counts were recorded for this clonotype. The chain links TRBV6-2 or TRBV6-3 to TRBJ1-5; TRBD1 might be the D (5 bases). The germline CDR1 and CDR2 sequences are MNHEY and SVGEGT. V lost 2 bases, J lost 5 bases, and 13 bases lay in between. This CDR3 comprises 15 residues. CDR3 bases: TGTGCCAGCAGTTACGAGACAGATGGTTATCAGCCCCAGCATTTT. It codes for CASSYETDGYQPQHF.

A word on this clonotype: This may be a read error, as it is one base from a much larger clone. This CDR3 fails to terminate in the conserved phenylalanine or tryptophan, so it likely reflects a read error. The chain combines TRBV2 with TRBJ2-3; 8 nucleotides align to TRBD1. The CDR3 sequence is 14 residues long. The trim removed 10 bases at V and 2 bases at J, leaving 8 bases unmatched. Germline V gene lookup returns CDR1 SNHLY and CDR2 FYNNEI. Written as DNA, the CDR3 is TGTGCCACCCGGGACAGGAGGTCCACAGATACGCAGTATGTT. Amino acids: CATRDRRSTDTQYV.

This clonotype was seen ten or more times. This rearrangement joins TRBV2 to TRBJ1-2; 9 bases match TRBD1. Germline values: CDR1 SNHLY, CDR2 FYNNEI. The CDR3 length is 13 residues. J gave up 8 bases and V 7 bases, and 8 bases lay outside the gene matches. CDR3 DNA: TGTGCCAGCAAACCGGGACAGGGTGACGGCTACACCTTC. Translation gives CASKPGQGDGYTF.

For this clonotype: With a much larger clone just one base away, this may be a read error. The chain links TRBV7-2 to TRBJ2-1; 8 bases are a match to TRBD2. Germline-derived CDR1 and CDR2 are SGHTA and FQGNSA. With V trimmed by 5 bases and J by 4 bases, 10 bases remained unmatched. The CDR3 totals 16 residues. The CDR3 region is CASSQQGLVVYNEQFF. As DNA, the CDR3 is TGTGCCAGCAGCCAGCAGGGACTAGTGGTATACAATGAGCAGTTCTTC.

A remark on this clonotype: The CDR3 does not close with the conserved phenylalanine or tryptophan, likely indicating a read error. This rearrangement joins TRBV27 to TRBJ1-1, with D possibly TRBD1 on 5 matching bases. The CDR3 covers 14 residues. CDR1 is MNHEY and CDR2 is SMNVEV in the germline V gene (reference sequence). CDR3 sequence: CTSRVIGSNTEAFL. In DNA form, the CDR3 reads TGTACCAGCAGGGTCATAGGGAGCAACACTGAAGCTTTCCTT.

This clonotype was seen only a few times. The V call is TRBV7-9, the J call TRBJ1-1; maybe TRBD1 (5 bases). The CDR3 runs 16 residues. Germline V gene data show CDR1 as SEHNR and CDR2 as FQNEAQ (reference sequence). V was clipped by 5 bases and J by 1 base, with 17 bases between them. The CDR3 DNA follows: TGTGCCAGCAGCCCGCGATACGACAGCCCGAACACTGAAGCTTTCTTT. This encodes CASSPRYDSPNTEAFF. Using reference TRBV7-9 and TRBJ1-1 for the parts outside the CDR3, the full variable domain is DTGVSQNPRHKITKRGQNVTFRCDPISEHNRLYWYRQTLGQGPEFLTYFQNEAQLEKSRLLSDRFSAERPKGSFSTLEIQRTEQGDSAMYLCASSPRYDSPNTEAFFGQGTRLTVV.

Details on this clonotype: A much larger clone sits a single nucleotide away, making a read error possible. The chain carries TRBV2 and TRBJ2-5; possible D gene TRBD1, 6 bases. Deletions cut 8 bases from V and 4 bases from J, with 14 bases between. The V gene's germline CDR1 is SNHLY and CDR2 FYNNEI. The CDR3 has 13 residues. CDR3 bases: TGTGCCAGCGGCCCGGGACAAAGAGAGACCCAGTACTTC. Encoded protein: CASGPGQRETQYF.

The gene calls are TRBV11-2 and TRBJ1-1; D uncertain. The CDR3 contains 13 residues. Germline V CDR1 and CDR2: SGHAT, FQNNGV. V shed 5 bases and J shed 9 bases, with 16 bases lying between them. The CDR3 sequence is CASSPSVTPQAFF. CDR3 in DNA: TGTGCCAGCAGCCCCTCCGTTACGCCCCAAGCTTTCTTT.

This clonotype appeared many times. This sequence joins TRBV2 and TRBJ1-1; the match to TRBD1 covers 7 bases. Germline lookup yields CDR1 SNHLY and CDR2 FYNNEI. This CDR3 contains 13 residues. CDR3 DNA: TGTGCGACAGGGCTTGCCATGAACACTGAAGCTTTCTTT. The encoded protein is CATGLAMNTEAFF.

In its sample, this clonotype was seen a few times. V and J are TRBV6-1 and TRBJ2-7; 9 bases align to TRBD1. V lost 5 bases and J lost 2; bases outside the gene matches: 4. The germline V gene encodes CDR1 MNHNS and CDR2 SASEGT. There are 14 residues in the CDR3. CDR3 DNA: TGTGCCAGCAGTTCGGGACAGGGCCCCTACGAGCAGTACGTC. It yields the protein CASSSGQGPYEQYV.

This clonotype is judged medium-sized. The J gene is TRBJ1-1, the V gene TRBV15; D possibly corresponds to TRBD1 (5 bases). The ends were cut back, 1 base at V and 6 bases at J, with 15 bases in the middle. The CDR3 has 15 amino acids. Germline lookup yields CDR1 LNHNV and CDR2 YYDKDF (reference sequence). The CDR3 coding sequence is TGTGCCACCAGCAGAGCGGCAGGGACCGACGCTGAAGCTTTCTTT. It encodes CATSRAAGTDAEAFF.